The entry that follows covers one TCR beta chain sequence. Its target is unknown. One junction end disagrees with the germline gene, perhaps due to a read error. This sample stems from a study of blood T cells in healthy people across ages. Findings of the study overall: PBMC samples, being unsorted, prevented any conclusive comparison of naive and antigen-experienced cells. CMV status of donors was not determined, possibly confounding expanded clonotype changes. TCR beta diversity, measured per million T cells, fell in a roughly linear way with age.

A second PCR of 7 to 11 cycles used a sample-barcoded 5' primer and a J-beta primer mix. Tags on each cDNA molecule came from a template-switch adaptor with 12 random nucleotides. From the 5' RACE reads, TCRdb called clonotypes with MiXCR, one entry per CDR3 protein. This sample has around 990,000 distinct CDR3 sequences, with roughly 24% found just once. Per germline, CDR1 MNHEY and CDR2 SMNVEV (reference sequence). The CDR3 consists of 15 residues. The sample was also linked to a second study, of T cells of mothers and their children.

The sequenced sample was blood. This clonotype was sampled from a girl aged 2-9 years in good health. The chain joins TRBV27 to TRBJ1-6; D is undetermined. In DNA, the CDR3 is TGCGCCAGCAGTTTATCGAGGGTTATGAATTCACCCCTCCACTTT. This encodes CASSLSRVMNSPLHF.